A single sample is the source of the 32 T cell receptor beta chains below, sequenced in a study of beta chain features in type 1 diabetes (dated by TCRdb to 2016 to 2019). Receptor libraries were prepared by the immunoSEQ multiplex PCR assay. The entire amount of isolated RNA was reverse transcribed using the High Capacity cDNA Reverse Transcription Kit, so the sequenced TCRB transcripts were expressed ones. TCRdb mirrors the immuneACCESS table, restricted to in-frame sequences. Some clones are absent from its copies; in checked studies, under half trace to an unresolved V gene, and the reason for the others is unknown. The sample table shows around 140,000 clones, and under 11% are seen once. Roughly 1.4% of the sample rests with the top ten. Sequencing was carried out using naive CD4+ T cells from blood. Sample cell subset or site, as interpreted from the label and publication: true naive CD4+ T cells. Receptors originate from a young man in good health.

This clone was detected ten times or more. The chain links TRBV30 to TRBJ2-7; 7 positions agree with TRBD1. Germline loops: CDR1 GTSNPN, CDR2 SVGIG (reference sequence). The CDR3 length is 12 residues. V shed 8 bases, J shed 1 base, and the junction held 5 bases outside the gene matches. CDR3 region: CARQGSSYEQYF. The CDR3 bases are TGTGCCCGACAGGGATCTTCCTACGAGCAGTACTTC. Filled out from reference TRBV30 and TRBJ2-7, the complete variable domain reads SQTIHQWPATLVQPVGSPLSLECTVEGTSNPNLYWYRQAAGRGLQLLFYSVGIGQISSEVPQNLSASRPQDRQFILSSKKLLLSDSGFYLCARQGSSYEQYFGPGTRLTVT.

This clone was counted only a few times. V is TRBV30 and J is TRBJ2-3; D is perhaps TRBD2 (5 bases). This CDR3 spans 14 amino acids. The germline gives CDR1 GTSNPN, CDR2 SVGIG (reference sequence). With 4 bases removed from V and 0 bases from J, the gap between germline ends came to 11 bases. CDR3 sequence: CAWIGLFSTDTQYF. The CDR3 coding sequence is TGTGCCTGGATCGGACTTTTTAGCACAGATACGCAGTATTTT. Variable domain in full (rest from reference TRBV30 and TRBJ2-3): SQTIHQWPATLVQPVGSPLSLECTVEGTSNPNLYWYRQAAGRGLQLLFYSVGIGQISSEVPQNLSASRPQDRQFILSSKKLLLSDSGFYLCAWIGLFSTDTQYFGPGTRLTVL.

The sample holds a few counts of this clone. The rearrangement uses TRBV10-2 and TRBJ2-7; 8 bases are a match to TRBD1. Germline trimming cut 6 bases from V and 2 bases from J; bases unmatched to any gene: 9. This CDR3 is 15 amino acids long. CDR1 is WSHSY and CDR2 is SAAADI in the germline V gene. The CDR3 is CASRGHGQGPYEQYF. The CDR3 DNA sequence: TGCGCCAGCAGGGGACATGGACAGGGACCCTACGAGCAGTACTTC.

The chain is built from TRBV19 and TRBJ2-1, with TRBD1 as a possible D gene (6 bases). The CDR3 is made up of 14 amino acids. Germline V lookup: CDR1 LNHDA, CDR2 SQIVND (reference sequence). V was cut by 5 bases and J by 2 bases, with 10 bases left in between. CDR3 amino acids: CASSPDRAYNEQFF. The CDR3 nucleotides read TGTGCCAGTAGTCCGGACAGAGCCTACAATGAGCAGTTCTTC.

This clone was picked up many times. This chain uses TRBV6-6 with TRBJ2-3; TRBD1 matches 8 bases. Germline V gene lookup returns CDR1 MNHNY and CDR2 SVGAGI (reference sequence). The CDR3 runs to 15 residues. V trimming: 4 bases; J trimming: 9 bases; junction bases outside the gene matches: 12. The CDR3 DNA reads as TGTGCCAGCAGTTCCACCACGGGACAGGAAGGGACGCAGTATTTT. This encodes CASSSTTGQEGTQYF.

J is TRBJ1-2 and V is TRBV14; D perhaps matches TRBD1 (5 bases). This CDR3 has 15 amino acids. The germline V and J ends were trimmed by 1 base and 4 bases, with 13 bases remaining between them. Per the germline V gene, CDR1 is SGHDN and CDR2 is FVKESK. The CDR3 protein is CASSQVAGLVYGYTF. In nucleotides, the CDR3 is TGTGCCAGCAGCCAAGTTGCAGGGTTGGTCTATGGCTACACCTTC.

This clone has a handful of counts. The genes are TRBV4-1 and TRBJ2-7, with D uncertain. The CDR3 contains 14 residues. With 0 bases removed from V and 6 bases from J, the gap between germline ends came to 12 bases. Germline V lookup: CDR1 MGHRA, CDR2 YSYEKL. The CDR3 spells CASSQDLYTGEQYF. The CDR3 DNA is TGCGCCAGCAGCCAAGATTTATACACGGGCGAGCAGTACTTC.

The rearrangement joins TRBV7-3 to TRBJ2-5; the match to TRBD2 covers 9 bases. This CDR3 is built from 19 residues. V gave up 0 bases and J gave up 2 bases; unmatched junction bases: 13. The germline V gene has CDR1 SGHTA and CDR2 FQGTGA. The CDR3 spells CASSLTGSSGVPTQETQYF. In DNA, the CDR3 is TGTGCCAGCAGCTTAACGGGGTCTAGCGGGGTGCCCACTCAAGAGACCCAGTACTTC.

This clone was counted between two and nine times. The chain links TRBV6-6 to TRBJ1-6; 7 bases are shared with TRBD1. Germline assignment: CDR1 MNHNY and CDR2 SVGAGI (reference sequence). Trimming took 4 bases from V and 9 from J; bases not matched to a gene: 9. The CDR3 consists of 15 residues. The CDR3 DNA reads TGTGCCAGCAGTTCCCAAGACAGGGCGAGTTCACCCCTCCACTTT. It is translated as CASSSQDRASSPLHF.

The chain has TRBV9 and TRBJ2-5, with D hard to call. The CDR3 length is 13 residues. V shed 2 bases and J shed 4 bases, with 9 bases lying between them. Germline-derived CDR1 and CDR2 are SGDLS and YYNGEE. The CDR3 is CASSVGPGETQYF. CDR3 DNA sequence: TGTGCCAGCAGCGTCGGTCCTGGAGAGACCCAGTACTTC. The full variable domain, in which reference TRBV9 and TRBJ2-5 provide the parts outside the CDR3, is DSGVTQTPKHLITATGQRVTLRCSPRSGDLSVYWYQQSLDQGLQFLIQYYNGEERAKGNILERFSAQQFPDLHSELNLSSLELGDSALYFCASSVGPGETQYFGPGTRLLVL.

This clone was seen a handful of times. The genes are TRBV4-3 and TRBJ2-1, with 8 bases matching TRBD1. CDR1 is LGHNA and CDR2 is YSLEER in the germline V gene. The CDR3 contains 16 residues. V trimming: 1 base; J trimming: 6 bases; junction bases outside the gene matches: 8. This chain's CDR3 is CASSQGPETGGNEQFF. DNA of the CDR3: TGCGCCAGCAGCCAAGGCCCGGAAACAGGGGGCAATGAGCAGTTCTTC.

This clone was observed a handful of times. The V and J genes are TRBV4-3 and TRBJ1-2; 8 bases agree with TRBD1. V gave up 2 bases and J gave up 0 bases; unmatched junction bases: 8. The CDR3 sequence is 17 residues long. The germline V gene has CDR1 LGHNA and CDR2 YSLEER. This chain's CDR3 is CASSQLPGQAANYGYTF. In DNA, the CDR3 is TGCGCCAGCAGCCAACTACCGGGACAGGCAGCTAACTATGGCTACACCTTC.

The chain carries TRBV7-3 and TRBJ2-3; D possibly corresponds to TRBD2 (6 bases). Germline values: CDR1 SGHTA, CDR2 FQGTGA. The CDR3 spans 14 residues. Deletions cut 2 bases from V and 2 bases from J, with 8 bases between. For the CDR3, the DNA is TGTGCCAGCAGCTTAGCGGGAAACACAGATACGCAGTATTTT. Encoded protein: CASSLAGNTDTQYF.

The chain recombines TRBV19 with TRBJ2-7; 9 bases match TRBD1. The CDR3 spans 15 residues. V shed 3 bases, J shed 1 base, and the junction held 4 bases outside the gene matches. Germline V gene sequence: CDR1 LNHDA, CDR2 SQIVND (reference sequence). The CDR3 reads CASSIYGTGSYEQYF. The CDR3 DNA is TGTGCCAGTAGTATTTACGGGACAGGGTCCTACGAGCAGTACTTC.

The chain joins TRBV2 to TRBJ1-6; D is unclear. V lost 7 bases and J lost 3, with 7 bases in between. The CDR3 covers 13 residues. The germline gives CDR1 SNHLY, CDR2 FYNNEI. The CDR3: CASTTDYNSPLHF. CDR3 sequence (DNA): TGTGCCAGCACTACCGACTATAATTCACCCCTCCACTTT. Full variable domain (outside the CDR3, taken from reference TRBV2 and TRBJ1-6): EPEVTQTPSHQVTQMGQEVILRCVPISNHLYFYWYRQILGQKVEFLVSFYNNEISEKSEIFDDQFSVERPDGSNFTLKIRSTKLEDSAMYFCASTTDYNSPLHFGNGTRLTVT.

V usage is TRBV10-3 and J usage is TRBJ1-6, with a tentative D call TRBD1 (5 bases). Per germline, CDR1 ENHRY and CDR2 SYGVKD. Trimming shortened V by 8 bases and J by 3 bases, and 17 bases separated the two germline ends. The CDR3 consists of 16 residues. The CDR3 DNA reads TGTGCCATCTCCCGGGCAGGGTCCGACTATAATTCACCCCTCCACTTT. It encodes CAISRAGSDYNSPLHF.

The J gene is TRBJ2-3, the V gene TRBV4-3; 9 bases are shared with TRBD2. The germline gives CDR1 LGHNA, CDR2 YSLEER. There are 15 residues in the CDR3. Trimming cost V 2 bases and J 4 bases; bases outside gene matches: 4. In DNA form, the CDR3 reads TGCGCCAGCAGCCAAAGCGGGGGGATATCAGATACGCAGTATTTT. Encoded protein: CASSQSGGISDTQYF.

This chain uses TRBV11-3 with TRBJ2-1; D gene ambiguous. Germline CDR1 and CDR2: SGHNT and YENEEA. CDR3 length: 16 amino acids. V lost 1 base, J lost 0 bases, and 10 bases lay in between. DNA for the CDR3: TGTGCCAGCAGCTTAGGATACAGAAGCTCCTACAATGAGCAGTTCTTC. This translates into CASSLGYRSSYNEQFF. The whole variable domain, filled in from reference TRBV11-3 and TRBJ2-1, reads EAGVVQSPRYKIIEKKQPVAFWCNPISGHNTLYWYLQNLGQGPELLIRYENEEAVDDSQLPKDRFSAERLKGVDSTLKIQPAELGDSAVYLCASSLGYRSSYNEQFFGPGTRLTVL.

This chain's CDR3 is CTSSQDPRTSSYEQYF. Written as DNA, the CDR3 is TGCACCAGCAGCCAAGATCCCAGGACTAGCTCGTACGAGCAGTACTTC. The J gene is TRBJ2-7, the V gene TRBV1; the DNA was not compared with TRBD2, the D call given in the table. TRBV1 is a documented pseudogene. This CDR3 region has 16 residues.

J is TRBJ2-2 and V is TRBV5-1; tentatively, D is TRBD2 (6 bases). Trimming shortened V by 0 bases and J by 0 bases, and 12 bases separated the two germline ends. Germline CDR1 SGHRS, CDR2 YFSETQ. The CDR3 has 17 amino acids. This CDR3 is CASSLVASGSNTGELFF. The CDR3 coding sequence is TGCGCCAGCAGCTTGGTTGCGAGCGGGTCGAACACCGGGGAGCTGTTTTTT.

The chain is built from TRBV11-3 and TRBJ2-7; tentatively, D is TRBD2 (5 bases). CDR1 SGHNT and CDR2 YENEEA come from the germline V gene. This CDR3 comprises 15 residues. V gave up 1 base and J gave up 5 bases, with 15 bases separating them. Here the CDR3 reads CASSLAGPPGDEQYF. The CDR3, as DNA: TGTGCCAGCAGCTTAGCAGGCCCTCCCGGGGACGAGCAGTACTTC.

This clone was found a few times. The chain carries TRBV4-3 and TRBJ1-1; D not certain. Germline V gene sequence: CDR1 LGHNA, CDR2 YSLEER. The CDR3 loop spans 13 amino acids. Trimming stripped 4 bases from V and 0 bases from J, with 6 bases between. CDR3 sequence reads: CASSLTMNTEAFF. The CDR3 nucleotides are TGCGCCAGCAGCCTGACAATGAACACTGAAGCTTTCTTT.

This clone was found a few times. The V gene is TRBV7-2, the J gene TRBJ2-7; 7 nucleotides align to TRBD2. The germline V gene has CDR1 SGHTA and CDR2 FQGNSA. The CDR3 has 15 residues. With V trimmed by 5 bases and J by 2 bases, 9 bases remained unmatched. This CDR3 reads CASSPMGGRAYEQYF. DNA for the CDR3: TGTGCCAGCAGCCCAATGGGGGGGAGAGCCTACGAGCAGTACTTC.

This chain links TRBV9 with TRBJ2-1; TRBD2 aligns across 9 bases. Germline V gives CDR1 SGDLS, CDR2 YYNGEE. CDR3 length equals 15 residues. V lost 3 bases and J lost 2; bases outside the gene matches: 3. This chain's CDR3 is CASSALAGAYNEQFF. Written as DNA, the CDR3 is TGTGCCAGCAGCGCCTTAGCGGGAGCCTACAATGAGCAGTTCTTC.

This chain uses TRBV2 with TRBJ2-7; D is unclear. Germline lookup yields CDR1 SNHLY and CDR2 FYNNEI. The CDR3 has 12 residues. V was pared by 0 bases and J by 3 bases, with 3 bases between. The chain's CDR3 is CASSEAGYEQYF. In DNA, the CDR3 is TGTGCCAGCAGTGAAGCCGGCTACGAGCAGTACTTC.

The gene calls are TRBV5-4 and TRBJ1-5; 8 nucleotides agree with TRBD1. With V trimmed by 4 bases and J by 4 bases, 7 bases remained unmatched. CDR1 is SGHNT, CDR2 YYREEE, per germline (reference sequence). The CDR3 extends over 15 amino acids. The CDR3 loop is CASSAGQGLNQPQHF. The CDR3 coding sequence is TGTGCCAGCAGCGCAGGACAGGGTTTGAATCAGCCCCAGCATTTT.

The J gene is TRBJ1-4, the V gene TRBV2; 8 bases align to TRBD1. The CDR3 has 16 amino acids. Trimming at V came to 6 bases and at J to 3 bases, leaving 9 bases not matched to a gene. CDR1 is SNHLY, CDR2 FYNNEI, per germline. This CDR3 is CASREMTGAANEKLFF. CDR3 in DNA: TGTGCCAGCAGGGAAATGACAGGGGCCGCTAATGAAAAACTGTTTTTT.

This clone showed up many times. The chain links TRBV29-1 to TRBJ2-5, with a weak D call TRBD2 (6 bases). In germline, CDR1 is SQVTM, CDR2 ANQGSEA. V lost 6 bases to trimming and J lost 2 bases, with 13 bases between them. The CDR3 extends over 13 amino acids. This CDR3 reads CSVMLGGQETQYF. The DNA of the CDR3 is TGCAGCGTAATGTTGGGGGGACAAGAGACCCAGTACTTC.

This sequence joins TRBV28 and TRBJ1-2, with TRBD1 as a possible D gene (6 bases). Per the germline V gene, CDR1 is MDHEN and CDR2 is SYDVKM. With 9 bases removed from V and 8 bases from J, the gap between germline ends came to 19 bases. There are 13 residues in the CDR3. This CDR3 is CASTEAGAEGYTF. For the CDR3, the DNA is TGTGCCAGTACCGAGGCGGGGGCGGAAGGCTACACCTTC.

At least ten counts were recorded for this clone. V usage is TRBV7-2 and J usage is TRBJ2-6; 7 bases fit TRBD1. The CDR3 covers 18 residues. CDR1 is SGHTA and CDR2 is FQGNSA in the germline V gene. The trim removed 5 bases at V and 0 bases at J, leaving 10 bases unmatched. This CDR3 is CASSDPGQSLSGANVLTF. The CDR3, as DNA: TGTGCCAGCAGCGACCCGGGACAGTCCCTCTCTGGGGCCAACGTCCTGACTTTC.

This clone appeared a few times. The chain recombines TRBV18 with TRBJ1-1; D ambiguous. CDR3 size: 15 residues. Germline assignment: CDR1 KGHSH and CDR2 LQKENI. V was clipped by 3 bases and J by 1 base, with 12 bases between them. In nucleotides, the CDR3 is TGTGCCAGCTCACCGAGGATACAAGAGAACACTGAAGCTTTCTTT. Translation gives CASSPRIQENTEAFF. Filled out from reference TRBV18 and TRBJ1-1, the complete variable domain reads NAGVMQNPRHLVRRRGQEARLRCSPMKGHSHVYWYRQLPEEGLKFMVYLQKENIIDESGMPKERFSAEFPKEGPSILRIQQVVRGDSAAYFCASSPRIQENTEAFFGQGTRLTVV.

The CDR3 sequence: CASSQGVARDSTDTQYF. In DNA, the CDR3 is TGCGCCAGCAGCCAAGGTGTAGCGAGGGATAGCACAGATACGCAGTATTTT. The chain recombines TRBV4-3 with TRBJ2-3; a weak D match, TRBD2 (5 bases). Germline CDR1 is LGHNA and CDR2 is YSLEER. CDR3 size: 17 residues. The V end was cut by 1 base, the J end by 0 bases, with 14 bases between.